This T cell receptor (beta chain) was sequenced for a study of OX40 agonist ivuxolimab in advanced cancers. V was pared by 5 bases and J by 6 bases, with 25 bases between. The germline V gene has CDR1 SQVTM and CDR2 ANQGSEA. This CDR3 has 16 residues. Produced via immunoSEQ multiplex PCR; TCRdb's table is partial and in-frame only. The table includes just under 20,000 clones, around 83% detected once. The chain carries TRBV29-1 and TRBJ2-5; no reliable D call. The clonotype was recovered from an adult with an advanced solid tumor such as melanoma, head and neck, liver or kidney cancer. The sequencing used CD4+ or CD8+ T cells sorted from blood, collected in a trial of the OX40 agonist ivuxolimab. The CDR3 nucleotides are TGCAGCGTTTTCGCCCGTGGCCCGCACCCGGGTAAGACCCAGTACTTC. This codes for CSVFARGPHPGKTQYF.